A selection of T cell receptor beta chains follows, all from one sample in a study of T cells in Graves' hyperthyroidism and ophthalmopathy. TCRdb independently ran MiXCR on the multiplex PCR reads; one entry per CDR3 protein. Of roughly 840,000 distinct CDR3 sequences in the sample, 35% to 40% were seen once. Sequenced material: blood. All receptors come from a man younger than 35 with Graves' hyperthyroidism. CDR3s include the opening cysteine and the closing phenylalanine or tryptophan. A D gene is named only where the DNA matches it firmly. Some rows mark clone size as missing; the rest say once, few, many or name a class of expanded clone.

V: TRBV2
J: TRBJ1-5
size: many
D: TRBD1
CDR3: CASSFRQGGQPQHF
DNA: TGTGCCAGCAGCTTCAGACAGGGAGGCCAGCCCCAGCATTTT

V: TRBV20-1
J: TRBJ1-6
size: .
D: TRBD1
CDR3: CSADRGSQPLHF
DNA: TGCAGTGCCGACAGGGGAAGTCAGCCCCTCCACTTT

V: TRBV9
J: TRBJ1-6
size: few
D: TRBD1
CDR3: CASSAGGQGVYSPLHF
DNA: TGTGCCAGCAGCGCGGGCGGACAGGGGGTTTATTCACCCCTCCACTTT

V: TRBV6-5
J: TRBJ1-5
size: .
D: TRBD1
CDR3: CASSQNRDREPQPQHF
DNA: TGTGCCAGCAGTCAAAACCGGGACAGGGAGCCACAGCCCCAGCATTTT

V: TRBV5-1
J: TRBJ2-7
size: few
D: .
CDR3: CASSAGTEPYEQYF
DNA: TGCGCCAGCAGCGCCGGGACGGAACCCTACGAGCAGTACTTC

V: TRBV19
J: TRBJ1-2
size: few
D: TRBD1
CDR3: CASTLRGPDYGYTF
DNA: TGTGCCAGTACCCTCAGGGGGCCGGACTATGGCTACACCTTC

V: TRBV3-1
J: TRBJ1-5
size: .
D: .
CDR3: CASSQWAQPQHF
DNA: TGTGCCAGCAGCCAGTGGGCCCAGCCCCAGCATTTT

V: TRBV11-2
J: TRBJ1-2
size: few
D: TRBD1
CDR3: CASSDVMDRINYGYTF
DNA: TGTGCCAGCAGCGACGTGATGGACAGGATTAACTATGGCTACACCTTC

V: TRBV20-1
J: TRBJ1-4
size: .
D: .
CDR3: CSAKGGAREKLFF
DNA: TGCAGTGCTAAAGGGGGGGCCCGGGAAAAACTGTTTTTT

V: TRBV7-2
J: TRBJ1-3
size: .
D: .
CDR3: CASSYAAGYGNTIYF
DNA: TGTGCCAGCAGCTATGCCGCGGGATATGGAAACACCATATATTTT

V: TRBV19
J: TRBJ1-5
size: .
D: .
CDR3: CASSPHWSGNQPQHF
DNA: TGTGCCAGTAGTCCTCATTGGAGTGGCAATCAGCCCCAGCATTTT

V: TRBV9
J: TRBJ1-2
size: many
D: .
CDR3: CASSVIEAGAGGYTF
DNA: TGTGCCAGCAGCGTAATTGAGGCGGGCGCAGGAGGCTACACCTTC

V: TRBV5-4
J: TRBJ1-2
size: .
D: .
CDR3: CASSPLGPGDYGYTF
DNA: TGTGCCAGCAGCCCCTTAGGCCCAGGTGACTATGGCTACACCTTC

V: TRBV29-1
J: TRBJ1-1
size: .
D: .
CDR3: CSLVGTEAFF
DNA: TGCAGCTTAGTGGGGACTGAAGCTTTCTTT

V: TRBV19
J: TRBJ2-7
size: few
D: .
CDR3: CASSSSTSTIHEQYF
DNA: TGTGCCAGTAGTAGCTCGACTAGTACGATCCACGAGCAGTACTTC

V: TRBV29-1
J: TRBJ2-5
size: .
D: .
CDR3: CSGRSSLQETQYF
DNA: TGCAGCGGAAGGTCCAGCCTCCAAGAGACCCAGTACTTC

V: TRBV7-2
J: TRBJ2-5
size: few
D: .
CDR3: CASSWLGFGETQYF
DNA: TGTGCCAGCAGCTGGCTTGGATTCGGGGAGACCCAGTACTTC

V: TRBV10-3
J: TRBJ1-6
size: many
D: TRBD1
CDR3: CAILQGAGSPLHF
DNA: TGTGCCATCCTACAGGGGGCCGGTTCACCCCTCCACTTT

V: TRBV6-5
J: TRBJ2-7
size: many
D: .
CDR3: CASSYTQTYEQYF
DNA: TGTGCCAGCAGTTACACTCAGACCTACGAGCAGTACTTC

V: TRBV5-1
J: TRBJ2-2
size: few
D: .
CDR3: CASSPSGGNGELFF
DNA: TGCGCCAGCAGCCCCTCGGGGGGCAACGGGGAGCTGTTTTTT

V: TRBV20-1
J: TRBJ1-5
size: few
D: .
CDR3: CSARDGTNPGNQPQHF
DNA: TGCAGTGCTAGAGATGGGACAAACCCGGGCAATCAGCCCCAGCATTTT

V: TRBV2
J: TRBJ2-7
size: many
D: .
CDR3: CASTGVAYEQYF
DNA: TGTGCCAGCACCGGGGTGGCCTACGAGCAGTACTTC

V: TRBV6-6
J: TRBJ2-5
size: few
D: .
CDR3: CASSSVIGEETQYF
DNA: TGTGCCAGCAGTTCCGTTATCGGTGAAGAGACCCAGTACTTC

V: TRBV29-1
J: TRBJ2-7
size: many
D: .
CDR3: CSVEDRRNSYEQYF
DNA: TGCAGCGTTGAAGACAGGCGGAACTCCTACGAGCAGTACTTC

V: TRBV5-6
J: TRBJ2-5
size: .
D: TRBD1
CDR3: CASSVGQAARVWTQYF
DNA: TGTGCCAGCAGCGTGGGACAGGCCGCGCGGGTATGGACCCAGTACTTC

V: TRBV25-1
J: TRBJ2-5
size: .
D: TRBD1
CDR3: CASSASYRGETQYF
DNA: TGTGCCAGCAGTGCTAGCTACAGGGGAGAGACCCAGTACTTC

V: TRBV25-1
J: TRBJ2-7
size: few
D: .
CDR3: CASSDTSSAMLEQYF
DNA: TGTGCCAGCAGTGACACCTCTAGCGCGATGTTGGAGCAGTACTTC

V: TRBV4-1
J: TRBJ1-1
size: .
D: TRBD1
CDR3: CASSPGGSSNEAFF
DNA: TGCGCCAGCAGCCCAGGGGGAAGTTCGAATGAAGCTTTCTTT

V: TRBV14
J: TRBJ1-1
size: few
D: .
CDR3: CASSQGFTGNTEAFF
DNA: TGTGCCAGCAGCCAAGGCTTTACCGGGAACACTGAAGCTTTCTTT

V: TRBV19
J: TRBJ2-1
size: .
D: .
CDR3: CASSVTPRMGSYNEQFF
DNA: TGTGCCAGTAGTGTAACGCCAAGGATGGGATCCTACAATGAGCAGTTCTTC

V: TRBV7-8
J: TRBJ1-3
size: many
D: TRBD1
CDR3: CASSLRPPGQGIDTIYF
DNA: TGTGCCAGCAGTCTTAGGCCGCCGGGACAGGGGATAGACACCATATATTTT

V: TRBV19
J: TRBJ2-5
size: few
D: TRBD1
CDR3: CASSPTGTGDQETQYF
DNA: TGTGCCAGTAGTCCGACCGGGACAGGGGACCAAGAGACCCAGTACTTC

V: TRBV2
J: TRBJ1-1
size: .
D: TRBD1
CDR3: CASRQGIRTEAFF
DNA: TGTGCCAGCCGACAGGGGATTCGCACTGAAGCTTTCTTT

V: TRBV7-3
J: TRBJ1-1
size: .
D: TRBD1
CDR3: CASSDVGQGANTEAFF
DNA: TGTGCCAGCAGCGACGTAGGACAGGGGGCGAACACTGAAGCTTTCTTT

V: TRBV7-9
J: TRBJ1-3
size: few
D: .
CDR3: CASSPRGPTGNTIYF
DNA: TGTGCCAGCAGCCCCAGGGGCCCCACTGGAAACACCATATATTTT

V: TRBV2
J: TRBJ2-5
size: .
D: TRBD1
CDR3: CASSWTGYQETQYF
DNA: TGTGCCAGCAGTTGGACAGGGTACCAAGAGACCCAGTACTTC

V: TRBV12-3/TRBV12-4
J: TRBJ1-1
size: .
D: .
CDR3: CASTPESATLEAFF
DNA: TGTGCCAGCACCCCGGAGTCGGCGACGCTGGAAGCTTTCTTT

V: TRBV5-1
J: TRBJ2-2
size: few
D: TRBD1
CDR3: CASSIRTGTELNGELFF
DNA: TGCGCCAGCAGCATTCGAACCGGGACAGAGCTTAACGGGGAGCTGTTTTTT

V: TRBV7-2
J: TRBJ1-4
size: few
D: TRBD1
CDR3: CASSPWTGVNEKLFF
DNA: TGTGCCAGCAGCCCATGGACAGGGGTTAATGAAAAACTGTTTTTT

V: TRBV2
J: TRBJ1-6
size: .
D: TRBD1
CDR3: CASSFQGARSYNSPLHF
DNA: TGTGCCAGCAGTTTTCAGGGGGCGCGTTCCTATAATTCACCCCTCCACTTT

V: TRBV12-3/TRBV12-4
J: TRBJ1-1
size: few
D: TRBD1
CDR3: CASNQGQGGRDTEAFF
DNA: TGTGCCAGCAACCAGGGGCAGGGGGGTAGGGACACTGAAGCTTTCTTT

V: TRBV20-1
J: TRBJ1-2
size: .
D: .
CDR3: CSASMAGGLYGYTF
DNA: TGCAGTGCATCCATGGCGGGGGGCCTCTATGGCTACACCTTC

V: TRBV7-2
J: TRBJ2-7
size: many
D: .
CDR3: CASSRVETYEQYF
DNA: TGTGCCAGCAGCCGTGTGGAAACCTACGAGCAGTACTTC